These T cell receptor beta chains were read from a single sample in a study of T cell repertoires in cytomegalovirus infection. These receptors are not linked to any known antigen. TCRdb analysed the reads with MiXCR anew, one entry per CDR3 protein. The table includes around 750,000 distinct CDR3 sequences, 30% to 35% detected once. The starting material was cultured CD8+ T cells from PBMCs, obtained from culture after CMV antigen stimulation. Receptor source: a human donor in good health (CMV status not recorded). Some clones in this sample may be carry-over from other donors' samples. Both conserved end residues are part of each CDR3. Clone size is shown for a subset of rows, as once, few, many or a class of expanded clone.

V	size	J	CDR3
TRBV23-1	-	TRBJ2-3	CAPPRRVLNTDTQYF
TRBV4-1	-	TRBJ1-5	CASSQVGGRGRNQPQHF
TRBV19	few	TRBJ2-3	CASTTSGTDTQYF
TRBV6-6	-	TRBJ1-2	CASSYSGPTYGYTF
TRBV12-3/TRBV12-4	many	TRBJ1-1	CASSFMVRGNMNTEAFF
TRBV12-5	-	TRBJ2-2	CASEGDGSGELFF
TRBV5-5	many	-	CASSLVQETQYF
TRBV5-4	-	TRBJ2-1	CASSPEQTSYNEQFF
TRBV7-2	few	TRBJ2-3	CASSAPTSQTDTQYF
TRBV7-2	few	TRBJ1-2	CASSSWTGSYGYTF